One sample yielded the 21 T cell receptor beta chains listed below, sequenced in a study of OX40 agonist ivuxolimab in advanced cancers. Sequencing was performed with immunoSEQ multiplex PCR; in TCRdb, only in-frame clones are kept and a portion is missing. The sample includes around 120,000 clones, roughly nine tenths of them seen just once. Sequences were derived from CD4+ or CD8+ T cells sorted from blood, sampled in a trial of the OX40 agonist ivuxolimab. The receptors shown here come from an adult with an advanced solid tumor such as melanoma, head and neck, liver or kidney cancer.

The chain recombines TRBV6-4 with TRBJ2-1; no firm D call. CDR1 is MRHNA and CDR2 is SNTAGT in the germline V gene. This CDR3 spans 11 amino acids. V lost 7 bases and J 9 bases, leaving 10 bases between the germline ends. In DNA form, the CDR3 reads TGTGCCAGCACATCATGGGGTGAGCAGTTCTTC. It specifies CASTSWGEQFF.

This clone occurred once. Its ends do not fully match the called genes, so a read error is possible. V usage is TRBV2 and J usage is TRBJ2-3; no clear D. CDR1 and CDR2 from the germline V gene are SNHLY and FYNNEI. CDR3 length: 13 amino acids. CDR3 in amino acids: CASCEWTEDTQYF. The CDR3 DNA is TGTGCCAGCTGTGAGTGGACGGAAGATACGCAGTATTTT.

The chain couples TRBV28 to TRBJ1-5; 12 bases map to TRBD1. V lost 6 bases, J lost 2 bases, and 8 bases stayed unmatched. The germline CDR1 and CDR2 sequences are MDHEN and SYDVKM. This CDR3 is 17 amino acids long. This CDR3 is CASRPGQGAWGNQPQHF. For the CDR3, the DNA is TGTGCCAGCAGACCGGGACAGGGGGCTTGGGGCAATCAGCCCCAGCATTTT.

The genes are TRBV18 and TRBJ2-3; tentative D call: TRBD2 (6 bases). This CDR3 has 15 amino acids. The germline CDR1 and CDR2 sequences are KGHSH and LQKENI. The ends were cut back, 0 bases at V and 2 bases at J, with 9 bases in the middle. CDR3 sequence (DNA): TGTGCCAGCTCACCACCTGGGGAGGACACAGATACGCAGTATTTT. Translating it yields CASSPPGEDTDTQYF. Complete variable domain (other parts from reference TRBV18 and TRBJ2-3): NAGVMQNPRHLVRRRGQEARLRCSPMKGHSHVYWYRQLPEEGLKFMVYLQKENIIDESGMPKERFSAEFPKEGPSILRIQQVVRGDSAAYFCASSPPGEDTDTQYFGPGTRLTVL.

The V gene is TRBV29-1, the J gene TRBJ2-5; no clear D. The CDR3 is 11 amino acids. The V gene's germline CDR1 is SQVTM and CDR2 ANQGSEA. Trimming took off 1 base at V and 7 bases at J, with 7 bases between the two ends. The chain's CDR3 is CSVEGPGTQYF. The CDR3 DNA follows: TGCAGCGTTGAAGGCCCAGGGACCCAGTACTTC.

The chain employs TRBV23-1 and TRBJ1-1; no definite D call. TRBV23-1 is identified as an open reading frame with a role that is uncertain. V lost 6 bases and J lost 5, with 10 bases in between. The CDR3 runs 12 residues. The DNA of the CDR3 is TGCGCCAGCAGCCCGGGTAGGACTGAAGCTTTCTTT. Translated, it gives CASSPGRTEAFF.

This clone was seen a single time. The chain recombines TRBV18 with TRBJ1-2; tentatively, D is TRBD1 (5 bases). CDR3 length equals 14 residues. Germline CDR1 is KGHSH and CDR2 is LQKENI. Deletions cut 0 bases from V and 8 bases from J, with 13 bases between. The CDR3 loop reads CASSPPGQRDGYTF. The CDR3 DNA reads TGTGCCAGCTCACCACCCGGACAAAGGGACGGCTACACCTTC. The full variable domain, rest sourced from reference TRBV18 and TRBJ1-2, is NAGVMQNPRHLVRRRGQEARLRCSPMKGHSHVYWYRQLPEEGLKFMVYLQKENIIDESGMPKERFSAEFPKEGPSILRIQQVVRGDSAAYFCASSPPGQRDGYTFGSGTRLTVV.

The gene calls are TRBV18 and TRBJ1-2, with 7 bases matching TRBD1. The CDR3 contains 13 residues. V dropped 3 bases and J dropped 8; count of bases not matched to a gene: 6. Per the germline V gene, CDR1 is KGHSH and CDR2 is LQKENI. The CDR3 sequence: CASSPGDSRGYTF. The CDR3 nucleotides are TGTGCCAGCTCACCTGGGGACAGCCGGGGCTACACCTTC.

CDR3 in amino acids: CASSVVGGGTTDTQYF. CDR3 bases: TGTGCCAGCAGCGTAGTGGGCGGGGGGACGACAGATACGCAGTATTTT. The chain is built from TRBV9 and TRBJ2-3, with 8 bases identical to TRBD2. CDR1 is SGDLS, CDR2 YYNGEE, per germline. The CDR3 covers 16 residues. V was clipped by 0 bases and J by 3 bases; unmatched bases: 6.

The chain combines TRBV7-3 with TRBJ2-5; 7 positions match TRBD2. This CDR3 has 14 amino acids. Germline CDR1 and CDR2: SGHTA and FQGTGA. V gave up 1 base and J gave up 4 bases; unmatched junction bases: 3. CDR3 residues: CASSLRTSGETQYF. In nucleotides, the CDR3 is TGTGCCAGCAGCTTAAGGACTAGTGGAGAGACCCAGTACTTC.

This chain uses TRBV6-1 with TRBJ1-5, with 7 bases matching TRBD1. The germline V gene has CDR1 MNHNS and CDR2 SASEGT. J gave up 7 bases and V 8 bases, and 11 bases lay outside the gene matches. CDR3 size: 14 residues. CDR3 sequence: CASLTGNEQQPQHF. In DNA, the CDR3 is TGTGCCAGCTTGACAGGGAATGAGCAGCAGCCCCAGCATTTT.

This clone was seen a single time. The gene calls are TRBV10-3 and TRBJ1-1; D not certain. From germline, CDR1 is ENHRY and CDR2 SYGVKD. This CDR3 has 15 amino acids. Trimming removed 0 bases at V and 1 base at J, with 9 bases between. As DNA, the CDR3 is TGTGCCATCAGTGAGTCGAGTGGTCGGAACACTGAAGCTTTCTTT. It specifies CAISESSGRNTEAFF.

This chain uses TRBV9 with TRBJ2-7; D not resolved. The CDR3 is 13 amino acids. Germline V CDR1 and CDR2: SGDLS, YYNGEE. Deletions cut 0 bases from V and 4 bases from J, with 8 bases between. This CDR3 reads CASSVGNGYEQYF. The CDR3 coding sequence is TGTGCCAGCAGCGTAGGTAATGGGTACGAGCAGTACTTC.

CDR3 DNA: TGTGCCAGCAGAAAGAATAATGAAAAACTGTTTTTT. This codes for CASRKNNEKLFF. The chain links TRBV7-9 to TRBJ1-4, with D unresolved. This CDR3 has 12 residues. The germline V and J ends were trimmed by 6 bases and 4 bases, with 6 bases remaining between them. From germline, CDR1 is SEHNR and CDR2 FQNEAQ (reference sequence).

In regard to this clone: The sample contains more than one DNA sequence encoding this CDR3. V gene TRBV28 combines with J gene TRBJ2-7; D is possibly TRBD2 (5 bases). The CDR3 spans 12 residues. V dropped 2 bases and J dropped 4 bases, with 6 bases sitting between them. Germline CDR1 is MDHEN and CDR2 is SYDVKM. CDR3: CASSLRGYEQYF. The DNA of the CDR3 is TGTGCCAGCAGTTTAAGAGGGTACGAGCAGTACTTC.

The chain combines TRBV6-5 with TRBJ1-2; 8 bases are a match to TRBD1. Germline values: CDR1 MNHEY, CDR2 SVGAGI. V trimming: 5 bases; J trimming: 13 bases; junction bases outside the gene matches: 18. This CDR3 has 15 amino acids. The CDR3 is CASSPGTGFREFRTF. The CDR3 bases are TGTGCCAGCAGTCCCGGGACAGGCTTCCGGGAATTCCGCACCTTC.

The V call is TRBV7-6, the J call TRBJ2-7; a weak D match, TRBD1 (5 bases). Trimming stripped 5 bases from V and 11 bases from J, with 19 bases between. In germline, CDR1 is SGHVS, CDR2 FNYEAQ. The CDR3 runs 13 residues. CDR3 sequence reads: CASSPRQGIEEYF. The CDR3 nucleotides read TGTGCCAGCAGCCCTCGGCAGGGCATCGAAGAGTACTTC. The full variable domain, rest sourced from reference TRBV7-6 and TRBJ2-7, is GAGVSQSPRYKVTKRGQDVALRCDPISGHVSLYWYRQALGQGPEFLTYFNYEAQQDKSGLPNDRFSAERPEGSISTLTIQRTEQRDSAMYRCASSPRQGIEEYFGPGTRLTVT.

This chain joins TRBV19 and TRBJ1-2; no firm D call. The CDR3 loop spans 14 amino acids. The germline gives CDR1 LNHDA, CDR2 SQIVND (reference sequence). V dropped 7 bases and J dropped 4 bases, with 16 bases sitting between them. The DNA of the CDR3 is TGTGCCAGTACTGAATCGGAGAGACGCTATGGCTACACCTTC. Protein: CASTESERRYGYTF.

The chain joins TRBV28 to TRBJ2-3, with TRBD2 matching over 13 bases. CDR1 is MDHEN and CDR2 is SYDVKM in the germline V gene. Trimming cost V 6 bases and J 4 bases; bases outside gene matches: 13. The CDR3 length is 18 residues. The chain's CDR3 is CASRSPLLAGGPPDTQYF. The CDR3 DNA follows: TGTGCCAGCAGGTCGCCGCTACTAGCGGGGGGGCCACCAGATACGCAGTATTTT. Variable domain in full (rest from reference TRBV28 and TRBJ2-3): DVKVTQSSRYLVKRTGEKVFLECVQDMDHENMFWYRQDPGLGLRLIYFSYDVKMKEKGDIPEGYSVSREKKERFSLILESASTNQTSMYLCASRSPLLAGGPPDTQYFGPGTRLTVL.

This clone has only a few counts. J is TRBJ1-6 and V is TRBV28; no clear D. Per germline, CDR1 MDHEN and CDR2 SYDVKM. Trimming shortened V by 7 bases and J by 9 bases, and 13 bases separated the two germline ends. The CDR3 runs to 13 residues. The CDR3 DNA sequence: TGTGCCAGCACCCTGCGGGAGGGTTCACCCCTCCACTTT. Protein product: CASTLREGSPLHF.

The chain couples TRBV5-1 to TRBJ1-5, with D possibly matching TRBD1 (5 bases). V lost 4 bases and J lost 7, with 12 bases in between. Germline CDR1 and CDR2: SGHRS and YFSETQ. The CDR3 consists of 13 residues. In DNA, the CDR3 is TGCGCCAGCAGCCCGGGGGGGGGACAGCCCCAGCATTTT. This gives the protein CASSPGGGQPQHF.